This TCR beta chain is drawn from a study of blood T cell repertoires in COVID-19. Study overall: Spain, Italy and the United States supplied samples that represented acute and convalescent COVID-19. T cells, B-cell-depleted T cells, or PBMCs provided the cDNA or gDNA that served as material.

Germline V lookup: CDR1 SGDLS, CDR2 YYNGEE. V lost 3 bases and J 8 bases, leaving 14 bases between the germline ends. CDR3 size: 13 residues. This clone has just one count. Original analysis: Reference gene primer amplification gave estimated nucleated cell counts. Only in-frame clones appear in the TCRdb table, and some are missing; sequencing was by immunoSEQ multiplex PCR. That table gives V, J and clone size, and the DNA gave D and trimming. The data contain about 360,000 clones, less than 90% of them singletons. Patients at the Seattle site were enrolled during active infection and followed longitudinally.

The clonotype was recovered from a woman between 55 and 75 years old with COVID-19, enrolled during active disease. The sequencing input was peripheral blood. The chain combines TRBV9 with TRBJ1-2; a weak D match, TRBD1 (6 bases). The CDR3 protein is CASSAQGRSGYTF. The CDR3 DNA reads TGTGCCAGCAGCGCACAGGGACGGTCGGGCTACACCTTC.